What follows describes a single T cell receptor (beta chain). This entry comes from a study of T cell responses to AZD1222 COVID-19 vaccine. Germline V CDR1 and CDR2: LGHNT, FRNRAP. This CDR3 has 16 amino acids. V was clipped by 5 bases and J by 10 bases; unmatched bases: 13. Only in-frame clones appear in the TCRdb table, and some are missing; sequencing was by immunoSEQ multiplex PCR. Among 150,000 to 200,000 clones listed, 85% to 90% were seen once. The origin of this receptor is an adult in good health. Sample: peripheral blood, taken on day 0 of AZD1222 vaccination. This chain joins TRBV12-5 and TRBJ2-3; 12 bases are shared with TRBD2. CDR3 DNA sequence: TGTGCTAGTGGTCCCGACGGACTAGCGGGACGGATGGCGCAGTATTTT. This encodes CASGPDGLAGRMAQYF.